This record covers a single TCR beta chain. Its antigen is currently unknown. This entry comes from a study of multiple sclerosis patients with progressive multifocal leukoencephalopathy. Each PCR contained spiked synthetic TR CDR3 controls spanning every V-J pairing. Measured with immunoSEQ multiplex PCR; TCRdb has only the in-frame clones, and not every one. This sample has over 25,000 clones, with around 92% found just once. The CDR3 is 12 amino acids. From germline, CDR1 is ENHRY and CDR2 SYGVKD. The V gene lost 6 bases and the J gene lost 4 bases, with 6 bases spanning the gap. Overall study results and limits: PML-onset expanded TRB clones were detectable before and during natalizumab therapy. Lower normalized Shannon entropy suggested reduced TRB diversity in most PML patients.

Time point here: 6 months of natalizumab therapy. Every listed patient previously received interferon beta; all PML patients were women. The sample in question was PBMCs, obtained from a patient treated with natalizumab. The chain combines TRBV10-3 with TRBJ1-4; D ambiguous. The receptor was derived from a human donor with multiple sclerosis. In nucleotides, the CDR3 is TGTGCCATCAGGGGCAATAATGAAAAACTGTTTTTT. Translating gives CAIRGNNEKLFF.